The rows below give T cell receptor beta chains drawn from one sample of a study of blood T cell repertoires in COVID-19. The assay was immunoSEQ multiplex PCR, and TCRdb's table has in-frame clones only and misses some. The sample lists about 150,000 clones; 85% to 90% were seen once. What was sequenced was peripheral blood. These TCRs come from a woman in her thirties or forties with acute or convalescent COVID-19. Each CDR3 is given with its conserved first and last residue. D genes are given only for firm matches. Not all rows give a size; the values are once, few, many and, for expanded clones, a class.

NA NA TRBJ2-3 TRBV5-1 CASSSDSGVGDTQYF TGCGCCAGCAGCTCGGACAGTGGGGTTGGAGATACGCAGTATTTT
TRBD1 NA TRBJ1-4 TRBV27 CASSLQGQGSTNEKLFF TGTGCCAGCAGTTTACAGGGACAGGGAAGCACTAATGAAAAACTGTTTTTT
NA once TRBJ1-6 TRBV19 CASSSDSSYNSPLHF TGTGCCAGTAGTAGTGACAGCTCCTATAATTCACCCCTCCACTTT
NA NA TRBJ2-4 TRBV7-9 CASSLVWSTENGIQYF TGTGCCAGCAGCTTAGTATGGAGTACGGAAAACGGCATTCAGTACTTC
NA NA TRBJ1-1 TRBV3-1/TRBV3-2 CASSRDGRRAFF TGTGCCAGCAGCCGAGACGGTCGTAGAGCTTTCTTT
TRBD1 NA TRBJ1-4 TRBV5-4 CASSTRQGVSEKLFF TGTGCCAGCAGCACTAGACAGGGAGTCTCGGAAAAACTGTTTTTT
TRBD2 NA TRBJ2-3 TRBV13 CASSLQRGHNTDTQYF TGTGCCAGCAGCTTACAGCGGGGGCACAACACAGATACGCAGTATTTT
TRBD2 NA TRBJ2-1 TRBV7-3 CASSPSGRPYNEQFF TGTGCCAGCAGCCCAAGCGGGAGACCCTACAATGAGCAGTTCTTC
TRBD2 NA TRBJ2-1 TRBV28 CASSFRRGGTTRRINEQFF TGTGCCAGCAGTTTTCGGCGGGGGGGGACCACCCGGCGAATCAATGAGCAGTTCTTC
NA once TRBJ1-1 TRBV6-5 CASSRTANMNTEAFF TGTGCCAGCAGCCGTACAGCAAACATGAACACTGAAGCTTTCTTT
TRBD2 NA TRBJ2-1 TRBV4-1 CASSQGLAGGLYNEQFF TGCGCCAGCAGCCAGGGACTAGCGGGGGGTCTCTACAATGAGCAGTTCTTC
NA NA TRBJ2-5 TRBV6-5 CASSRHVVEETQYF TGTGCCAGCAGTCGCCACGTGGTAGAAGAGACCCAGTACTTC
NA NA TRBJ1-1 TRBV7-9 CASSVPGNTEAFF TGTGCCAGCAGCGTACCGGGGAACACTGAAGCTTTCTTT
TRBD2 NA TRBJ2-1 TRBV7-7 CASSKSPLAGGLNEQFF TGTGCCAGCAGCAAGTCGCCCCTAGCGGGGGGGCTTAATGAGCAGTTCTTC
TRBD1 few TRBJ2-7 TRBV15 CATSGHIIRGGATPYEQYF TGTGCCACCAGCGGACACATCATACGAGGGGGCGCGACTCCGTACGAGCAGTACTTC
TRBD1 NA TRBJ2-1 TRBV19 CASSMTGWDEQFF TGTGCCAGTAGTATGACAGGGTGGGATGAGCAGTTCTTC
TRBD1 NA TRBJ2-3 TRBV6-6 CASSTRDRGTDTQYF TGTGCCAGCAGTACCCGGGACAGGGGCACAGATACGCAGTATTTT
TRBD2 NA TRBJ2-1 TRBV5-4 CASSFGGGSSYNEQFF TGTGCCAGCAGCTTCGGGGGGGGGAGCTCCTACAATGAGCAGTTCTTC
NA NA TRBJ1-1 TRBV27 CASRGGLTMNTEAFF TGTGCCAGCAGGGGGGGGCTGACAATGAACACTGAAGCTTTCTTT
NA NA TRBJ2-2 TRBV5-1 CASSLSVTQTGELFF TGCGCCAGCAGCTTGTCCGTGACACAGACCGGGGAGCTGTTTTTT
TRBD2 NA TRBJ2-1 TRBV25-1 CASSGERGGRYEQFF TGTGCCAGCAGTGGTGAGCGGGGGGGCCGTTATGAGCAGTTCTTC
TRBD2 NA TRBJ2-7 TRBV5-8 CASTPPYGEGWYEQYF TGTGCCAGCACCCCGCCCTACGGGGAGGGTTGGTACGAGCAGTACTTC
NA NA TRBJ2-7 TRBV7-2 CASSLDRAAYEQYF TGTGCCAGCAGCTTAGACAGGGCGGCCTACGAGCAGTACTTC
TRBD2 NA TRBJ2-1 TRBV10-1 CASNSGGSSYNEQFF TGCGCCAGCAATAGCGGGGGGAGCTCCTACAATGAGCAGTTCTTC
NA NA TRBJ1-1 TRBV7-9 CASSPRENTEAFF TGTGCCAGCAGCCCCAGGGAGAACACTGAAGCTTTCTTT
NA once TRBJ2-7 TRBV25-1 CASSESERGSSYEQYF TGTGCCAGCAGTGAATCGGAACGAGGGAGCTCCTACGAGCAGTACTTC
TRBD2 NA TRBJ2-7 TRBV3-1/TRBV3-2 CASSHSLAGGNEQYF TGTGCCAGCAGCCACTCGCTAGCGGGAGGGAACGAGCAGTACTTC
TRBD1 once TRBJ1-1 TRBV29-1 CSGQWTGGDAEAFF TGCAGCGGCCAGTGGACAGGGGGCGACGCTGAAGCTTTCTTT
TRBD2 NA TRBJ2-1 TRBV11-3 CASSPPGGQEFYNEQFF TGTGCCAGCAGCCCTCCGGGAGGGCAAGAGTTCTACAATGAGCAGTTCTTC
NA NA TRBJ1-6 TRBV4-1 CASSLQGLGSPLHF TGCGCCAGCAGCCTACAGGGCTTGGGCTCACCCCTCCACTTT
TRBD2 NA TRBJ2-2 TRBV7-3 CASSFPSGGKEVNTGELFF TGTGCCAGCAGCTTCCCCAGCGGGGGTAAAGAAGTTAACACCGGGGAGCTGTTTTTT
TRBD1 once TRBJ2-7 TRBV10-1 CASSTGGDAYEQYF TGCGCCAGCAGCACAGGGGGCGATGCGTACGAGCAGTACTTC
TRBD1 NA TRBJ1-1 TRBV6-1 CASSDGWQGVAAFF TGTGCCAGCAGTGACGGTTGGCAGGGGGTTGCTGCTTTCTTT
NA NA TRBJ2-7 TRBV7-9 CASSFRQTYEQYF TGTGCCAGCAGCTTCCGACAGACCTACGAGCAGTACTTC
NA NA TRBJ2-7 TRBV29-1 CSVTSPGWEQYF TGCAGCGTGACCTCTCCGGGGTGGGAGCAGTACTTC
TRBD2 NA TRBJ2-7 TRBV5-6 CASSPGLAGDYEQYF TGTGCCAGCAGCCCGGGACTAGCGGGAGACTACGAGCAGTACTTC
NA NA TRBJ1-1 TRBV2 CASSEAQQGAEAFF TGTGCCAGCAGTGAAGCCCAACAGGGCGCTGAAGCTTTCTTT
TRBD1 NA TRBJ2-5 TRBV7-8 CASSQDRQETQYF TGTGCCAGCAGCCAGGACAGGCAAGAGACCCAGTACTTC
NA NA TRBJ1-4 TRBV5-1 CASSLDPDRSWTNEKLFF TGCGCCAGCAGCTTGGACCCCGACAGATCCTGGACTAATGAAAAACTGTTTTTT
TRBD1 NA TRBJ2-7 TRBV5-1 CASSAGPGTDYEQYF TGCGCCAGCAGCGCCGGACCCGGGACAGACTACGAGCAGTACTTC
TRBD1 NA TRBJ1-3 TRBV7-9 CASRGQGAPGNAIYF TGTGCCAGCAGGGGACAGGGGGCGCCTGGAAACGCCATATATTTT
TRBD1 NA TRBJ1-1 TRBV19 CASTTGANTEAFF TGTGCCAGTACCACAGGGGCGAACACTGAAGCTTTCTTT
TRBD1 NA TRBJ2-6 TRBV30 CAWSSLWDRGSGGANVLTF TGTGCCTGGAGTTCCCTATGGGACAGGGGCTCCGGTGGGGCCAACGTCCTGACTTTC
TRBD2 NA TRBJ2-1 TRBV4-2 CASSQVSAGDYNEQFF TGTGCCAGCAGCCAAGTATCAGCGGGGGACTACAATGAGCAGTTCTTC
NA NA TRBJ2-3 TRBV4-1 CASSQAGSADTQYF TGCGCCAGCAGCCAAGCCGGGAGTGCAGATACGCAGTATTTT
NA NA TRBJ1-5 TRBV3-1/TRBV3-2 CASSQARGGQPQHF TGTGCCAGCAGCCAAGCCAGGGGTGGGCAGCCCCAGCATTTT
NA NA TRBJ1-6 TRBV7-9 CASSYAESPLHF TGTGCCAGCAGCTACGCTGAGTCACCCCTCCACTTT
TRBD2 NA TRBJ2-3 TRBV6-2/TRBV6-3 CASSYLGLGGDTQYF TGTGCCAGCAGTTACTTGGGACTAGGCGGAGATACGCAGTATTTT
TRBD1 NA TRBJ2-3 TRBV5-8 CASSGEGTGGPDTQYF TGTGCCAGCAGCGGGGAAGGGACAGGAGGCCCAGATACGCAGTATTTT
TRBD1 NA TRBJ2-2 TRBV7-3 CASSSLDRGIVMAGELFF TGTGCCAGCAGCTCCTTGGACAGGGGAATAGTCATGGCCGGGGAGCTGTTTTTT
NA NA TRBJ1-6 TRBV3-1/TRBV3-2 CASSHRQESLHF TGTGCCAGCAGCCACAGACAGGAGTCCCTCCACTTT
TRBD1 NA TRBJ1-1 TRBV29-1 CSVVGQGGYKAFF TGCAGCGTTGTTGGGCAGGGGGGTTATAAAGCTTTCTTT
TRBD2 NA TRBJ2-2 TRBV9 CASSVGPSSGENTGELFF TGTGCCAGCAGCGTTGGCCCCTCTAGCGGGGAGAACACCGGGGAGCTGTTTTTT
NA NA TRBJ2-7 TRBV27 CASSLGGAWDEQYF TGTGCCAGCAGTTTAGGGGGGGCCTGGGACGAGCAGTACTTC
TRBD1 NA TRBJ1-2 TRBV5-1 CASSVGQSNYGYTF TGCGCCAGCAGCGTGGGACAGAGCAACTATGGCTACACCTTC
TRBD1 NA TRBJ1-1 TRBV5-1 CASSPGQGGGSNTEAFF TGCGCCAGCAGCCCGGGACAGGGAGGAGGTTCGAACACTGAAGCTTTCTTT
NA NA TRBJ1-1 TRBV19 CASSIDTGQEAFF TGTGCCAGTAGTATAGATACCGGACAGGAAGCTTTCTTT
TRBD1 NA TRBJ1-5 TRBV4-1 CASSHWPKGQGANWGQPQHF TGCGCCAGCAGCCATTGGCCAAAGGGACAGGGGGCAAATTGGGGGCAGCCCCAGCATTTT
NA NA TRBJ2-1 TRBV11-2 CASSLTPSSYNEQFF TGTGCCAGCAGCCTCACTCCTAGCTCCTACAATGAGCAGTTCTTC